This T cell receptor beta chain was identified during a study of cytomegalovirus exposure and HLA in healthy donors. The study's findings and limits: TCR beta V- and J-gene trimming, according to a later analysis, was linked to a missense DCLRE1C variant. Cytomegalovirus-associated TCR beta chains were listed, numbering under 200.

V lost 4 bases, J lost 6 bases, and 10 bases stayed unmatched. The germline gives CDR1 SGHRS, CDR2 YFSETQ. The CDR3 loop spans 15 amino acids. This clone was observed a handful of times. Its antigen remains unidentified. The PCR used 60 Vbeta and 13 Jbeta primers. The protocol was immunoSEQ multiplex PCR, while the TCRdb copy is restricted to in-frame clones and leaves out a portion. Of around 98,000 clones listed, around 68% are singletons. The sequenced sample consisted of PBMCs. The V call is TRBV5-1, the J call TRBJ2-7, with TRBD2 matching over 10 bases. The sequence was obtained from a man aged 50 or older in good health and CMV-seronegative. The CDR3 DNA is TGCGCCAGCAGCGTATTAGCGGGAGGCTCGGGCGAGCAGTACTTC. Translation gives CASSVLAGGSGEQYF.